The entry that follows covers one T cell receptor beta chain sequence. The antigen is not known. This sample is part of a study of OX40 agonist ivuxolimab in advanced cancers. The protocol was immunoSEQ multiplex PCR, while the TCRdb copy is restricted to in-frame clones and leaves out a portion. The data hold about 81,000 clones, with roughly four fifths observed a single time. Autoimmune disease history or systemic immunosuppression meant exclusion. Cycle 7 day 1, cycle 4 day 1, and baseline were the timepoints at which blood was sampled. Findings of the study overall: Normalized T-cell clonal expansion was also low in a subset of nonresponders. Partial responders receiving 0.1-3.0 mg/kg showed among the lowest clonal expansion.

The material was CD4+ or CD8+ T cells sorted from blood, obtained in a trial of the OX40 agonist ivuxolimab. The sequence was obtained from an adult with an advanced solid tumor such as melanoma, head and neck, liver or kidney cancer.

CDR3 DNA sequence: TGTGCCAGCAGCGTAGCCCGGACAGGGTTTGGCTACACCTTC. Translating gives CASSVARTGFGYTF. The chain couples TRBV9 to TRBJ1-2; 8 nucleotides line up with TRBD1. Losses at the gene ends were 0 bases for V and 7 bases for J; bases not matched to a gene: 5. The germline V gene has CDR1 SGDLS and CDR2 YYNGEE. The CDR3 is made up of 14 amino acids. Using reference TRBV9 and TRBJ1-2 for the parts outside the CDR3, the full variable domain is DSGVTQTPKHLITATGQRVTLRCSPRSGDLSVYWYQQSLDQGLQFLIQYYNGEERAKGNILERFSAQQFPDLHSELNLSSLELGDSALYFCASSVARTGFGYTFGSGTRLTVV.